The sequence of this T cell receptor beta chain was determined in a study of a mutant IDH1 vaccine in newly diagnosed glioma (dated by TCRdb to 2020 to 2022). Background on the whole study: Patients were given eight vaccinations, in weeks 1, 3, 5, 7, 11, 15, 19 and 23, which matched visits V03 through V10. Vaccination started 4-6 weeks after radiotherapy alone, or was given together with temozolomide cycles in the groups whose treatment included chemotherapy. Of the roughly 31 treated patients, roughly 60% were male and 37.5% were female, and the mean age was 40.4 years. Before enrollment, most patients had been given radiochemotherapy with temozolomide as standard therapy, while the rest had received either radiotherapy alone or temozolomide alone. Six visits were used for peripheral blood collection: V03 (baseline), V05, V07, V10, V12 and V13. Longitudinal TCRB deep sequencing was performed for roughly 25 treated patients wherever samples were available for exploratory analyses. Overall study outcomes, separate from this receptor: PBMC samples for TCRB deep sequencing were selected based on availability. The authors stated that sample limitations prevented analyses of patient blood samples from being reproduced. Immune responses induced by the vaccine were seen in 93.3% of patients across multiple MHC alleles. Pseudoprogression appeared unrelated to alterations in the top peripheral T cell clonotypes detected by TCRB sequencing.

This sample's time point label indicates: week 23, last vaccination. Each vaccine dose was 300 ug of a 20-mer mutant IDH1 peptide in Montanide, given subcutaneously with topical imiquimod. All donors had newly diagnosed IDH1-mutant astrocytomas of WHO grade 3 or 4 that showed loss of nuclear ATRX. The samples were drawn from NOA16, a multicentre, single-arm, open-label phase I trial in Germany that tested a mutant IDH1 peptide vaccine in humans for the first time. Genomic DNA for TCRB sequencing was isolated from EDTA blood with the DNeasy Blood and Tissue Kit. Including the terminal cysteine and phenylalanine, the CDR3 comprises 13 residues. The sequence is cut down to CDR3 DNA, 39 bases in frame from base 1. CDR1 is given as MNHNY and CDR2 as SVGAGI, both from the germline V gene (reference sequence). The V and J ends are trimmed by 5 bases and 4 bases, leaving 11 bases between them. A remark on this clone: Its antigen specificity is not known. Base quality data are lacking; no much larger clone is found one base away.

Library generation was performed with the immunoSEQ multiplex PCR assay. Rearranged TCR beta chain sequences were amplified with the hsTCRB Kit following the manufacturer's protocol. TCRB libraries were sequenced on an Illumina MiSeq. In the paper's pipeline: The proprietary platform of the kit vendor was used for demultiplexing, trimming and gene mapping. Not all clones reach the TCRdb copy of this immuneACCESS table, which keeps in-frame sequences only. Checked studies attribute under half of the gap to unresolved V genes and leave the rest unexplained. From that table come the V and J calls and clone size; the DNA was used to work out D and trimming. The sample contains some 38,000 clones, roughly 76% of them found a single time. The ten most abundant clones make up 4.5% to 5.5% of the sample.

The clonotype comes from a man aged 35-49 years with glioma. This sample comprised PBMCs, obtained from a glioma patient whose treatment included an IDH1 peptide vaccine. The rearrangement combines TRBV6-6 with TRBJ2-5, with the D gene not confidently named. CDR3 reads: CASSPQVGETQYF. The nucleotide sequence reads as follows: TGTGCCAGCAGTCCCCAGGTTGGAGAGACCCAGTACTTC.